This T cell receptor (beta chain) was recovered during a study of T-cell reconstitution after alpha-beta-depleted transplantation in children. This clonotype was observed at least ten times. V was clipped by 1 base and J by 1 base, with 22 bases between them. From germline, CDR1 is LNHNV and CDR2 YYDKDF (reference sequence). The CDR3 runs 19 residues. Preparation of the TCRbeta library used unique molecular identifiers. From the PCR reads, TCRdb called clonotypes with MiXCR, one entry per CDR3 protein. The repertoire holds almost 250,000 distinct CDR3 sequences, with about 26% as singletons. Source: PBMCs, taken before TCRalphabeta/CD19-depleted stem cell transplant. The origin of this receptor is a girl aged 2 to 10 with Fanconi anemia, due to receive a stem cell transplant. The gene calls are TRBV15 and TRBJ2-5; D is perhaps TRBD1 or TRBD2 (6 bases each). CDR3 bases: TGTGCCACCAGCAGAGGGGGAGTGCGACAGGTAGCGGTCCAAGAGACCCAGTACTTC. Residues: CATSRGGVRQVAVQETQYF. Variable domain in full (rest from reference TRBV15 and TRBJ2-5): DAMVIQNPRYQVTQFGKPVTLSCSQTLNHNVMYWYQQKSSQAPKLLFHYYDKDFNNEADTPDNFQSRRPNTSFCFLDIRSPGLGDTAMYLCATSRGGVRQVAVQETQYFGPGTRLLVL.